The clone carrying this T cell receptor beta chain was picked up many times. Its cognate antigen is unknown. Individually, cDNA molecules had unique molecular identifiers attached to them. Via MiXCR, TCRdb re-called the 5' RACE reads, giving one row per CDR3 protein. The sample has approximately 65,000 distinct CDR3 sequences, around 14% seen once. These data are taken from a study of early T cells in non-severe SARS-CoV-2 infection. The overall study: Sequencing input comprised bulk RNA from unsorted whole blood; chain pairing was not available. Findings and caveats of the study: Matching results from VDJdb favored anti-spike CD8 responses, leaving private and CD4 specificities undetected.

The CDR3 is 16 amino acids. The V and J ends lost 4 bases and 4 bases, in that order; junction bases with no gene match: 7. The V gene's germline CDR1 is SGHRS and CDR2 YFSETQ. The sequenced sample consisted of whole blood. The source is an adult who was a healthcare worker with PCR-confirmed SARS-CoV-2 infection or an uninfected control (not recorded which). The V and J genes are TRBV5-1 and TRBJ2-1, with 11 bases lining up with TRBD2. The CDR3, as DNA: TGCGCCAGCAGCCCACCTAGCGGGGGGCCATACAATGAGCAGTTCTTC. The encoded protein is CASSPPSGGPYNEQFF.